This T cell receptor (beta chain) was profiled in a study of CD8 T cells in Susac syndrome. Study context: Patients with Susac syndrome were therapy-naive, on corticosteroids, or on intravenous immunoglobulin alone at the time that blood was drawn.

Trimming left V 5 bases short and J 3 bases short, with 17 bases between. Germline V gene lookup returns CDR1 LNHDA and CDR2 SQIVND (reference sequence). This CDR3 is 15 amino acids long. Random hexamers primed reverse transcription of roughly 0.45 to 1 ug RNA. Amplification of the TCR beta CDR3 was carried out by immunoSEQ multiplex PCR, which spanned a total of 54 Vbeta and 13 Jbeta segments. A single record per CDR3 protein comes from TCRdb applying MiXCR to the immunoSEQ multiplex PCR reads. The profile covers some 75,000 distinct CDR3 sequences, with approximately 93% appearing a single time and 0.45% to 0.55% taken by the ten largest.

This sequence joins TRBV19 and TRBJ2-7, with TRBD1 as a possible D gene (8 bases). The receptor was isolated from a human donor with Susac syndrome. Sequencing was performed on CD8+ T cells from PBMCs. For the CDR3, the DNA is TGTGCCAGTAGTTCCTCGGGAGGACAGGGCTACGAGCAGTACTTC. Translated, it gives CASSSSGGQGYEQYF.